The 22 T cell receptor beta chains below were found in one sample sequenced in a study of blood T cell repertoires in COVID-19. Measured with immunoSEQ multiplex PCR; TCRdb has only the in-frame clones, and not every one. The sample shows about 140,000 clones, approximately 88% of them seen only once. The sample comprised peripheral blood. These receptors came from a man aged 55-75 years with active or convalescent COVID-19.

The chain uses TRBV10-3 and TRBJ1-5, with a tentative D call TRBD1 (5 bases). Germline V gene sequence: CDR1 ENHRY, CDR2 SYGVKD. V was clipped by 2 bases and J by 4 bases, with 9 bases between them. The CDR3 runs 14 residues. DNA of the CDR3: TGTGCCATCAGTGAGGGACAAAATAATCAGCCCCAGCATTTT. It codes for CAISEGQNNQPQHF.

V usage is TRBV29-1 and J usage is TRBJ1-1; TRBD1 matches at 10 bases. Trimming removed 3 bases from V and 5 bases from J; junction bases left unmatched: 6. Germline loops: CDR1 SQVTM, CDR2 ANQGSEA. The CDR3 extends over 14 amino acids. DNA for the CDR3: TGCAGCGTTGAGGGGGACAGGGGAGAAACTGAAGCTTTCTTT. Its translation is CSVEGDRGETEAFF. Supplemented by reference TRBV29-1 and TRBJ1-1, the full variable domain reads SAVISQKPSRDICQRGTSLTIQCQVDSQVTMMFWYRQQPGQSLTLIATANQGSEATYESGFVIDKFPISRPNLTFSTLTVSNMSPEDSSIYLCSVEGDRGETEAFFGQGTRLTVV.

The chain uses TRBV28 and TRBJ2-7; 8 bases align to TRBD2. Per germline, CDR1 MDHEN and CDR2 SYDVKM. CDR3 size: 16 residues. With 6 bases clipped from V and 7 bases from J, the junction kept 17 bases outside the gene matches. The CDR3 reads CASRPGVGRAGREQYF. The CDR3 DNA is TGTGCCAGCAGGCCCGGCGTCGGGAGGGCCGGGAGGGAGCAGTACTTC.

A single count supports this clone. This sequence joins TRBV19 and TRBJ2-5; 8 bases agree with TRBD2. Germline CDR1 LNHDA, CDR2 SQIVND (reference sequence). CDR3 length: 15 residues. Trimming removed 3 bases from V and 3 bases from J; junction bases left unmatched: 6. CDR3 in DNA: TGTGCCAGTAGTATCGTCCAAGCGGGAGAAGAGACCCAGTACTTC. This encodes CASSIVQAGEETQYF.

The CDR3 DNA reads as TGCGCCAGCAGCTTGCGCCAGGGAAGCTCTGGGGCCAACGTCCTGACTTTC. As protein: CASSLRQGSSGANVLTF. The gene calls are TRBV5-1 and TRBJ2-6; a weak D match, TRBD1 (5 bases). The CDR3 has 17 residues. Germline values: CDR1 SGHRS, CDR2 YFSETQ. V shed 1 base and J shed 0 bases, with 11 bases lying between them.

The chain carries TRBV11-2 and TRBJ2-2, with 7 bases fitting TRBD1. The CDR3 consists of 15 residues. The germline V gene has CDR1 SGHAT and CDR2 FQNNGV. Trimming at V came to 7 bases and at J to 1 base, leaving 6 bases not matched to a gene. This chain's CDR3 is CASTTRQGNTGELFF. The CDR3 DNA reads as TGTGCCAGCACGACAAGACAGGGGAACACCGGGGAGCTGTTTTTT. The whole variable domain, filled in from reference TRBV11-2 and TRBJ2-2, reads EAGVAQSPRYKIIEKRQSVAFWCNPISGHATLYWYQQILGQGPKLLIQFQNNGVVDDSQLPKDRFSAERLKGVDSTLKIQPAKLEDSAVYLCASTTRQGNTGELFFGEGSRLTVL.

This clone was counted a single time. The chain's CDR3 is CASSDRISEGNQPQHF. The CDR3 DNA reads as TGTGCCAGCAGTGACCGTATATCGGAGGGTAATCAGCCCCAGCATTTT. The rearrangement uses TRBV6-4 and TRBJ1-5; D unclear. The CDR3 spans 16 residues. Germline V gives CDR1 MRHNA, CDR2 SNTAGT. V gave up 2 bases and J gave up 4 bases, with 15 bases separating them.

V gene TRBV7-3 combines with J gene TRBJ2-1, with TRBD2 matching over 8 bases. Germline V gene data show CDR1 as SGHTA and CDR2 as FQGTGA. Trimming took 0 bases from V and 8 from J; bases not matched to a gene: 9. CDR3 length: 16 amino acids. CDR3 residues: CASSLTGLARVDEQFF. CDR3 sequence (DNA): TGTGCCAGCAGCTTAACCGGACTAGCTAGGGTCGATGAGCAGTTCTTC.

The V gene is TRBV14, the J gene TRBJ1-3; the D is unclear. Germline lookup yields CDR1 SGHDN and CDR2 FVKESK. CDR3 length: 14 amino acids. Trimming took off 5 bases at V and 0 bases at J, with 8 bases between the two ends. The CDR3 sequence is CASSAAGSGNTIYF. The CDR3 DNA reads as TGTGCCAGCAGCGCTGCGGGCTCTGGAAACACCATATATTTT.

J is TRBJ2-1 and V is TRBV5-6; 7 bases are shared with TRBD2. The germline V gene encodes CDR1 SGHDT and CDR2 YYEEEE. The CDR3 consists of 16 residues. Losses at the gene ends were 6 bases for V and 3 bases for J; bases not matched to a gene: 12. CDR3 DNA sequence: TGTGCCAGCAACAACGATGCGGGAGTGGTCTACAATGAGCAGTTCTTC. Translating gives CASNNDAGVVYNEQFF.

The chain couples TRBV7-8 to TRBJ2-7, with 10 bases matching TRBD2. V dropped 5 bases and J dropped 0; count of bases not matched to a gene: 4. From germline, CDR1 is SGHVS and CDR2 FQNEAQ. The CDR3 totals 15 residues. The CDR3 DNA reads TGTGCCAGCAGCCCAACTAGCGGGAACTCCTACGAGCAGTACTTC. It encodes CASSPTSGNSYEQYF.

The chain couples TRBV7-6 to TRBJ2-1; 7 positions match TRBD2. Germline CDR1 is SGHVS and CDR2 is FNYEAQ. V trimming: 2 bases; J trimming: 2 bases; junction bases outside the gene matches: 6. The CDR3 loop spans 16 amino acids. CDR3 loop: CASSLFGRSTYNEQFF. CDR3 DNA: TGTGCCAGCAGCTTATTCGGGAGGAGTACCTACAATGAGCAGTTCTTC.

The chain is built from TRBV5-1 and TRBJ2-2, with D perhaps matching TRBD2 (5 bases). This CDR3 is built from 12 residues. The germline CDR1 and CDR2 sequences are SGHRS and YFSETQ. V was cut by 7 bases and J by 2 bases, with 6 bases left in between. DNA for the CDR3: TGCGCCAGCCGGGATAACACCGGGGAGCTGTTTTTT. As protein: CASRDNTGELFF. The variable domain in full, completed from reference TRBV5-1 and TRBJ2-2, reads KAGVTQTPRYLIKTRGQQVTLSCSPISGHRSVSWYQQTPGQGLQFLFEYFSETQRNKGNFPGRFSGRQFSNSRSEMNVSTLELGDSALYLCASRDNTGELFFGEGSRLTVL.

This clone appeared a single time. The CDR3 region has the DNA TGTGCCAGCTCACCTACTGCCGGGACAGAGAACACTGAAGCTTTCTTT. This sequence encodes CASSPTAGTENTEAFF. The rearrangement links TRBV18 to TRBJ1-1; 7 bases map to TRBD1. Germline CDR1 reads KGHSH; CDR2 reads LQKENI. V gave up 3 bases and J gave up 1 base; unmatched junction bases: 8. CDR3 size: 16 residues.

The chain employs TRBV27 and TRBJ2-7, with TRBD2 matching over 10 bases. V was pared by 5 bases and J by 2 bases, with 6 bases of the junction left unmatched. Germline CDR1 reads MNHEY; CDR2 reads SMNVEV (reference sequence). The CDR3 loop spans 15 amino acids. CDR3: CASSRNSGRTYEQYF. As DNA, the CDR3 is TGTGCCAGCAGTCGGAATAGCGGGAGGACCTACGAGCAGTACTTC.

The genes are TRBV12-3 or TRBV12-4 and TRBJ2-2; D remains ambiguous. V was pared by 2 bases and J by 5 bases, with 6 bases between. The CDR3 covers 13 residues. CDR3 DNA: TGTGCCAGCAGTTTATCAAAAACCGGGGAGCTGTTTTTT. Its protein is CASSLSKTGELFF.

Written as DNA, the CDR3 is TGTGCCAGCAGCTCTAGACTAGCGGGAGGGGGGTCCTACAATGAGCAGTTCTTC. This sequence encodes CASSSRLAGGGSYNEQFF. V gene TRBV7-2 combines with J gene TRBJ2-1, with 14 bases aligning to TRBD2. V shed 4 bases, J shed 1 base, and the junction held 6 bases outside the gene matches. Germline assignment: CDR1 SGHTA and CDR2 FQGNSA. This CDR3 contains 18 residues.

The chain is built from TRBV2 and TRBJ1-4, with D maybe TRBD1 (6 bases). CDR1 is SNHLY and CDR2 is FYNNEI in the germline V gene. The V and J ends lost 7 bases and 7 bases respectively, with 13 bases between them. There are 13 residues in the CDR3. In DNA, the CDR3 is TGTGCCAGCAAATCGGGGGGCAGTGAAAAACTGTTTTTT. Translation: CASKSGGSEKLFF.

The chain recombines TRBV5-6 with TRBJ2-7; the match to TRBD1 covers 7 bases. CDR1 is SGHDT and CDR2 is YYEEEE in the germline V gene. V was pared by 3 bases and J by 1 base, with 16 bases of the junction left unmatched. The CDR3 spans 18 residues. The CDR3 loop reads CASSSPFRWDSGSYEQYF. CDR3 sequence (DNA): TGTGCCAGCAGCTCCCCCTTTAGGTGGGACAGTGGTTCCTACGAGCAGTACTTC.

By frequency in the sample, this clone is large (0.1 to 1%). The CDR3 DNA sequence: TGTGCCAGCAGCTTAGATTTTGCGGGAGGCTCAGATACGCAGTATTTT. As protein: CASSLDFAGGSDTQYF. The chain carries TRBV11-2 and TRBJ2-3; 8 nucleotides line up with TRBD2. J lost 4 bases, V lost 0 bases, and 6 bases had no gene match. The CDR3 loop spans 16 amino acids. The V gene's germline CDR1 is SGHAT and CDR2 FQNNGV.

The chain recombines TRBV15 with TRBJ2-7; D might be TRBD2 (6 bases). CDR3 length equals 15 residues. The V gene lost 5 bases and the J gene lost 1 base, with 15 bases spanning the gap. Per germline, CDR1 LNHNV and CDR2 YYDKDF (reference sequence). As DNA, the CDR3 is TGTGCCACCAGCGGGCTGGGGGAGGCATCCTACGAGCAGTACTTC. Amino acid sequence: CATSGLGEASYEQYF.

This clone was picked up a small number of times. The V call is TRBV19, the J call TRBJ1-2; the match to TRBD1 covers 8 bases. The CDR3 runs to 18 residues. Germline V CDR1 and CDR2: LNHDA, SQIVND (reference sequence). The V segment lost 5 bases and the J segment 2 bases; nucleotides outside the gene matches: 16. CDR3 nucleotide sequence: TGTGCCAGTAGTCGGAGACAGGGGCCCCGAAATGGCAACTATGGCTACACCTTC. Protein sequence: CASSRRQGPRNGNYGYTF.